Below are 10 T cell receptor beta chains sequenced from a single sample in a study of T cell responses to AZD1222 COVID-19 vaccine. The assay was immunoSEQ multiplex PCR, and TCRdb's table has in-frame clones only and misses some. The sample includes about 100,000 clones, around 90% seen only once; the top ten take approximately 4%. The specimen comprised peripheral blood, sampled on day 0 of AZD1222 vaccination. Source of these receptors: an adult in good health.

V and J are TRBV3-1 (or the pseudogene TRBV3-2) and TRBJ1-2; no firm D call. Germline loops: CDR1 LGHDT, CDR2 YNNKEL (reference sequence). V was clipped by 1 base and J by 1 base, with 4 bases between them. This CDR3 comprises 13 residues. The CDR3 here is CASSQADNYGYTF. In nucleotides, the CDR3 is TGTGCCAGCAGCCAAGCTGATAACTATGGCTACACCTTC.

This clone was observed a handful of times. V gene TRBV4-1 combines with J gene TRBJ2-5; D not certain. V was pared by 5 bases and J by 2 bases, with 12 bases between. The CDR3 runs to 14 residues. Germline V lookup: CDR1 MGHRA, CDR2 YSYEKL. The CDR3 loop is CASSLRTQQETQYF. CDR3 nucleotides: TGCGCCAGCAGCTTAAGAACCCAGCAAGAGACCCAGTACTTC.

The V call is TRBV5-1, the J call TRBJ2-5; 8 bases agree with TRBD1. CDR3 size: 14 residues. Germline assignment: CDR1 SGHRS and CDR2 YFSETQ. The V gene end was trimmed by 4 bases and the J gene end by 3 bases; junction bases not matched to a gene: 5. The CDR3 region has the DNA TGCGCCAGCAGCACTAGGACAGGGAAAGAGACCCAGTACTTC. As protein: CASSTRTGKETQYF.

This clone occurred once. The J gene is TRBJ1-1, the V gene TRBV19; a possible D gene is TRBD1 (6 bases). Germline loops: CDR1 LNHDA, CDR2 SQIVND (reference sequence). V was clipped by 5 bases and J by 0 bases, with 16 bases between them. This CDR3 comprises 16 residues. The CDR3 DNA reads as TGTGCCAGTAGTGGGGGGCAGAGCCCCCTGAACACTGAAGCTTTCTTT. Its protein product is CASSGGQSPLNTEAFF.

The chain joins TRBV11-1 to TRBJ1-5; D gene uncertain. Germline lookup yields CDR1 SGHAT and CDR2 FQDESV (reference sequence). This CDR3 is 13 amino acids long. Trimming removed 1 base at V and 5 bases at J, with 6 bases between. The CDR3 coding sequence is TGTGCCAGCAGCTTAGGCCGAGATCAGCCCCAGCATTTT. Protein product: CASSLGRDQPQHF.

The gene calls are TRBV3-1 (or the pseudogene TRBV3-2) and TRBJ2-7, with a weak D call TRBD2 (6 bases). The length of the CDR3 is 13 residues. Germline loops: CDR1 LGHDT, CDR2 YNNKEL (reference sequence). Trimming left V 4 bases short and J 5 bases short, with 12 bases between. The CDR3 here is CASSPPGEDEQYF. Written as DNA, the CDR3 is TGTGCCAGCAGCCCCCCGGGGGAGGACGAGCAGTACTTC.

The table lists this clone with a count of one. The chain links TRBV28 to TRBJ2-7; TRBD2 aligns across 7 bases. Looked up from germline, CDR1 is MDHEN and CDR2 is SYDVKM. The length of the CDR3 is 14 residues. The J segment lost 6 bases and the V segment lost 8 bases, leaving 13 bases of the junction unmatched. The CDR3 coding sequence is TGTGCCAGCCCCGGGGCGGGAGACTGGGGCGAGCAGTACTTC. This gives the protein CASPGAGDWGEQYF.

CDR3 DNA sequence: TGTGCCAGCAGCCATCCCGGGACAGTTAACTATGGCTACACCTTC. Its protein product is CASSHPGTVNYGYTF. The gene calls are TRBV14 and TRBJ1-2, with 7 bases lining up with TRBD1. The trim removed 3 bases at V and 1 base at J, leaving 5 bases unmatched. CDR1 and CDR2 from the germline V gene are SGHDN and FVKESK. The CDR3 consists of 15 residues. The complete variable domain, with remaining parts taken from reference TRBV14 and TRBJ1-2, reads EAGVTQFPSHSVIEKGQTVTLRCDPISGHDNLYWYRRVMGKEIKFLLHFVKESKQDESGMPNNRFLAERTGGTYSTLKVQPAELEDSGVYFCASSHPGTVNYGYTFGSGTRLTVV.

The CDR3 region is CASSLEGHNEQFF. The CDR3 DNA sequence: TGCGCCAGCAGCTTGGAGGGACATAATGAGCAGTTCTTC. V usage is TRBV5-1 and J usage is TRBJ2-1, with D maybe TRBD1 (6 bases). The CDR3 is made up of 13 amino acids. V lost 0 bases, J lost 7 bases, and 8 bases lay in between. Germline V lookup: CDR1 SGHRS, CDR2 YFSETQ.

The chain employs TRBV19 and TRBJ1-2; D is unclear. With 5 bases removed from V and 4 bases from J, the gap between germline ends came to 11 bases. This CDR3 has 13 amino acids. CDR1 LNHDA and CDR2 SQIVND come from the germline V gene (reference sequence). The CDR3 DNA follows: TGTGCCAGTAGTTTGCGGCTACCCTATGGCTACACCTTC. Translation gives CASSLRLPYGYTF.